This T cell receptor beta chain appears in the sequencing data of a study of T cell changes during pregnancy in multiple sclerosis. TCRdb's table, derived via immunoSEQ multiplex PCR, lists solely in-frame clones and lacks some. The sample comprises roughly 90,000 clones, about 93% of which are singletons, and around 4% rests with the top ten. This clone was detected only once. Germline V gives CDR1 SGHNT, CDR2 YENEEA. Germline trimming cut 0 bases from V and 4 bases from J; bases unmatched to any gene: 8. The CDR3 is made up of 17 amino acids. Source: peripheral blood, taken in the first trimester of pregnancy. This receptor was taken from a female donor with multiple sclerosis, enrolled in a pregnancy study. The gene calls are TRBV11-3 and TRBJ2-7, with 11 bases fitting TRBD1. The CDR3 here is CASSLDSPDRGQYEQYF. Written as DNA, the CDR3 is TGTGCCAGCAGCTTAGACAGCCCGGACAGGGGGCAGTACGAGCAGTACTTC.